This T cell receptor beta chain is drawn from a study of T-cell memory formation after mild COVID-19. Overall study context: Clusters of TCRs were largely donor specific. Study-level points and caveats: CD4+ contracting clones lay mainly in CM and EM, CD8+ ones in EMRA.

For this clonotype: Its antigen is not known.

TCRdb independently ran MiXCR on the 5' RACE reads; one entry per CDR3 protein. This table holds 300,000 to 350,000 distinct CDR3 sequences, around an eighth found once. CDR1 and CDR2 (germline): SGHNT, YYREEE (reference sequence). There are 14 residues in the CDR3. V was pared by 0 bases and J by 9 bases, with 10 bases between. This chain connects TRBV5-4 to TRBJ1-6; the D gene is possibly TRBD1 (5 bases). The receptor's source is a man younger than 35 who had mild COVID-19 (a few samples of this study predate the infection). Cell type and time point are not known. Source material: PBMCs or a T cell subset sorted from them (not recorded which). The CDR3 sequence is CASSLETAASPLHF. The CDR3 region has the DNA TGTGCCAGCAGCTTGGAGACAGCGGCTTCACCCCTCCACTTT. Together with reference TRBV5-4 and TRBJ1-6, the CDR3 gives the full variable domain: ETGVTQSPTHLIKTRGQQVTLRCSSQSGHNTVSWYQQALGQGPQFIFQYYREEENGRGNFPPRFSGLQFPNYSSELNVNALELDDSALYLCASSLETAASPLHFGNGTRLTVT.